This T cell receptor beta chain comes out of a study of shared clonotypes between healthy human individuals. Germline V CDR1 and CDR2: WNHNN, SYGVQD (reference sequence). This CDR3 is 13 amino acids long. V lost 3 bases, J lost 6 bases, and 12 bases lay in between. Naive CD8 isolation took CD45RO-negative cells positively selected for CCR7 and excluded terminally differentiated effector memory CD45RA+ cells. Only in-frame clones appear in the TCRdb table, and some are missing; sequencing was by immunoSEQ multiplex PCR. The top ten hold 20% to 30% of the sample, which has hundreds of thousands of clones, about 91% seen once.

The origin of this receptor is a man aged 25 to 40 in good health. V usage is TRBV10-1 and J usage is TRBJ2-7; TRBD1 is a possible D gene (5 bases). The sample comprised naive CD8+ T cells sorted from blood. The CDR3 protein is CASSDPGAGEQYF. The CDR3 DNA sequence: TGCGCCAGCAGTGATCCTGGGGCTGGCGAGCAGTACTTC.